One and the same sample provided the 14 T cell receptor beta chains below, sequenced in a study of cytomegalovirus exposure and HLA in healthy donors. Primers for the PCR totalled 60 Vbeta and 13 Jbeta. The data were produced by immunoSEQ multiplex PCR, yet TCRdb's version contains in-frame clones alone and is incomplete. The sample holds about 70,000 clones, approximately 60% seen once. Sample: PBMCs. The origin of the receptors is a man younger than 45 in good health and CMV-seronegative.

This chain links TRBV30 with TRBJ2-1; weak D call: TRBD2 (6 bases). Trimming stripped 2 bases from V and 8 bases from J, with 13 bases between. CDR1 GTSNPN and CDR2 SVGIG come from the germline V gene (reference sequence). The CDR3 totals 13 residues. CDR3 loop: CAWSPWRDHEQFF. CDR3 DNA sequence: TGTGCCTGGAGTCCATGGAGGGACCATGAGCAGTTCTTC.

The chain combines TRBV30 with TRBJ2-7; D possibly corresponds to TRBD1 (6 bases). Between the trimmed V and J ends, which lost 3 bases and 1 base, there was a span of 16 bases. This CDR3 spans 15 amino acids. The germline V gene encodes CDR1 GTSNPN and CDR2 SVGIG (reference sequence). The CDR3 DNA is TGTGCCTGGAGGGACCCGCAGGGGCTTTCCTACGAGCAGTACTTC. Encoded protein: CAWRDPQGLSYEQYF.

The genes are TRBV6-5 and TRBJ1-3; D unresolved. The germline CDR1 and CDR2 sequences are MNHEY and SVGAGI. The CDR3 covers 14 residues. V shed 2 bases and J shed 4 bases, with 9 bases lying between them. The CDR3 loop is CASSYNKPGNTIYF. The CDR3 DNA reads TGTGCCAGCAGTTACAACAAACCAGGAAACACCATATATTTT.

The rearrangement uses TRBV29-1 and TRBJ1-1; D might be TRBD1 (5 bases). CDR1 SQVTM and CDR2 ANQGSEA come from the germline V gene. This CDR3 has 13 residues. V lost 7 bases, J lost 0 bases, and 12 bases lay in between. In nucleotides, the CDR3 is TGCAGCGCTAGGACATCGATGAACACTGAAGCTTTCTTT. Its protein product is CSARTSMNTEAFF.

The chain is built from TRBV5-4 and TRBJ1-2, with D possibly matching TRBD1 (6 bases). Per germline, CDR1 SGHNT and CDR2 YYREEE (reference sequence). This CDR3 spans 13 amino acids. Trimming removed 4 bases at V and 8 bases at J, with 15 bases between. Written as DNA, the CDR3 is TGTGCCAGCAGCAACTGGGGGCAGGTGGGCTACACCTTC. Amino acid sequence: CASSNWGQVGYTF.

This rearrangement joins TRBV13 to TRBJ1-3; D is undetermined. Germline V gene sequence: CDR1 PRHDT, CDR2 FYEKMQ (reference sequence). The length of the CDR3 is 16 residues. The V gene lost 4 bases and the J gene lost 0 bases, with 13 bases spanning the gap. CDR3 nucleotide sequence: TGTGCCAGCAGCTCCCCGGGGAGGATCTCTGGAAACACCATATATTTT. Its translation is CASSSPGRISGNTIYF.

This chain joins TRBV30 and TRBJ1-2; D may be TRBD1 (5 bases). Germline V lookup: CDR1 GTSNPN, CDR2 SVGIG (reference sequence). Trimming cost V 4 bases and J 3 bases, with 15 bases left between them. There are 14 residues in the CDR3. CDR3 nucleotide sequence: TGTGCCTGGATCCTCCAAGGGGTCCACTATGGCTACACCTTC. Encoded protein: CAWILQGVHYGYTF.

This clone was seen only once. The rearrangement uses TRBV9 and TRBJ1-1; D might be TRBD1 (5 bases). The V end was cut by 0 bases, the J end by 5 bases, with 11 bases between. From germline, CDR1 is SGDLS and CDR2 YYNGEE. The CDR3 has 14 amino acids. The CDR3 sequence: CASSVGAGRTEAFF. CDR3 bases: TGTGCCAGCAGCGTAGGGGCAGGGCGAACTGAAGCTTTCTTT. The entire variable domain, with the rest obtained from reference TRBV9 and TRBJ1-1, is as follows: DSGVTQTPKHLITATGQRVTLRCSPRSGDLSVYWYQQSLDQGLQFLIQYYNGEERAKGNILERFSAQQFPDLHSELNLSSLELGDSALYFCASSVGAGRTEAFFGQGTRLTVV.

This clone showed up just a few times. The chain links TRBV27 to TRBJ2-2; unclear D gene. This CDR3 is built from 13 residues. Germline-derived CDR1 and CDR2 are MNHEY and SMNVEV (reference sequence). Trimming removed 5 bases from V and 5 bases from J, with 9 bases in between. Here the CDR3 reads CASSPSRTGELFF. The CDR3 DNA reads TGTGCCAGCAGTCCTTCCCGGACCGGGGAGCTGTTTTTT.

In DNA, the CDR3 is TGTGCCAGCAGATCGACAGCGTCCTACGAGCAGTACTTC. This sequence encodes CASRSTASYEQYF. This chain links TRBV27 with TRBJ2-7; TRBD1 is a possible D gene (5 bases). The CDR3 extends over 13 amino acids. Germline CDR1 and CDR2: MNHEY and SMNVEV (reference sequence). Trimming stripped 6 bases from V and 1 base from J, with 10 bases between.

The J gene is TRBJ1-1, the V gene TRBV7-7; D is ambiguous. CDR3 length: 13 residues. In germline, CDR1 is SSHAT, CDR2 FNYEAQ (reference sequence). With 1 base removed from V and 1 base from J, the gap between germline ends came to 4 bases. In DNA form, the CDR3 reads TGTGCCAGCAGCTTAGACAGGAACACTGAAGCTTTCTTT. The encoded protein is CASSLDRNTEAFF.

The chain is built from TRBV30 and TRBJ2-3; 9 nucleotides align to TRBD1. The CDR3 extends over 14 amino acids. The germline gives CDR1 GTSNPN, CDR2 SVGIG (reference sequence). V lost 5 bases and J lost 4; bases outside the gene matches: 7. DNA of the CDR3: TGTGCCTGGGAACCCGACAGGGGGTCAGATACGCAGTATTTT. Translating it yields CAWEPDRGSDTQYF.

This clone was recorded a few times. The V and J genes are TRBV5-1 and TRBJ1-2; TRBD1 agrees at 7 bases. Germline CDR1 and CDR2: SGHRS and YFSETQ. V was clipped by 1 base and J by 2 bases; unmatched bases: 11. The CDR3 covers 17 residues. This CDR3 is CASSLSNRGGLNYGYTF. CDR3 nucleotides: TGCGCCAGCAGCTTGTCAAACAGGGGCGGTTTGAACTATGGCTACACCTTC.

This clone was seen a few times. The genes are TRBV29-1 and TRBJ2-3; 10 bases are shared with TRBD2. The J segment lost 5 bases and the V segment lost 7 bases, leaving 3 bases of the junction unmatched. The length of the CDR3 is 12 residues. The V gene's germline CDR1 is SQVTM and CDR2 ANQGSEA. The DNA for the CDR3 is TGCAGCGGAGCGGGGGGGGAAGATACGCAGTATTTT. This codes for CSGAGGEDTQYF.